This T cell receptor beta chain was recorded in a study of blood T cells in healthy people across ages. Primers used in a second PCR of roughly 6 to 11 cycles were a sample-barcoded 5' primer and a J-beta primer mix. TCRdb reanalysed the 5' RACE reads using MiXCR and keeps one entry per CDR3 protein. This repertoire shows about 680,000 distinct CDR3 sequences, over 45% found once; its top ten account for roughly a third. This clonotype has just a few counts. A much larger clone is a single base away; this may be a read error. V trimming: 4 bases; J trimming: 3 bases; junction bases outside the gene matches: 7. In germline, CDR1 is SGHRS, CDR2 YFSETQ. This CDR3 region has 14 residues.

The source of this sequence is a woman aged 60-75 years in good health. The material sequenced was blood. This rearrangement joins TRBV5-1 to TRBJ2-7, with 7 nucleotides matching TRBD2. The CDR3 loop reads CASSVAGVIYEQYF. Written as DNA, the CDR3 is TGCGCCAGCAGCGTGGCGGGGGTAATCTACGAGCAGTACTTC. Full variable domain (remainder filled in from reference TRBV5-1 and TRBJ2-7): KAGVTQTPRYLIKTRGQQVTLSCSPISGHRSVSWYQQTPGQGLQFLFEYFSETQRNKGNFPGRFSGRQFSNSRSEMNVSTLELGDSALYLCASSVAGVIYEQYFGPGTRLTVT.